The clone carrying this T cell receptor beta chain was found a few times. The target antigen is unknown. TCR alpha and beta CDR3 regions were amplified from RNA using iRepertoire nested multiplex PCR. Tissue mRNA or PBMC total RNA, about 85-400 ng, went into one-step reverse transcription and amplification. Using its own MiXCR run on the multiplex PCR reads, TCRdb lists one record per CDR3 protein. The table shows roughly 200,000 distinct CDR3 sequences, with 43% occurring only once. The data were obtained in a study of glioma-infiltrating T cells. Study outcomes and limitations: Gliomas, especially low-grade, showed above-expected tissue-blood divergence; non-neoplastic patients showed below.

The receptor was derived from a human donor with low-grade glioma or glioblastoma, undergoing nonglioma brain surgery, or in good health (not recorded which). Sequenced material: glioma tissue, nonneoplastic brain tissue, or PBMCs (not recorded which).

CDR3 nucleotide sequence: TGTGCCAGTAGTATTGGGGCGTACAATGAGCAGTTCTTC. It yields the protein CASSIGAYNEQFF. This sequence joins TRBV19 and TRBJ2-1; a weak D match, TRBD1 (5 bases). The CDR3 contains 13 residues. V was cut by 3 bases and J by 4 bases, with 7 bases left in between. CDR1 is LNHDA, CDR2 SQIVND, per germline (reference sequence).